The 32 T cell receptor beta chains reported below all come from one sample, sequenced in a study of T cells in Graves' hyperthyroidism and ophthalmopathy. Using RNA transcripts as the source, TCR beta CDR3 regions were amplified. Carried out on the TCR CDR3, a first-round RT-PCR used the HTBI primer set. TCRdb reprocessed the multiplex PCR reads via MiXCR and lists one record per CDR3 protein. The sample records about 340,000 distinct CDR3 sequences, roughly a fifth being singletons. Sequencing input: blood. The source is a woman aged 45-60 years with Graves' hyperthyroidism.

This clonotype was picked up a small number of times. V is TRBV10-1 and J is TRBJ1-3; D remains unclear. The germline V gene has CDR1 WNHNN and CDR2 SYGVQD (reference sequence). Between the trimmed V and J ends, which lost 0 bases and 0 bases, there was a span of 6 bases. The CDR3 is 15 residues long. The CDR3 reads CASSESARSGNTIYF. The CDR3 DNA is TGCGCCAGCAGTGAGTCTGCCCGCTCTGGAAACACCATATATTTT.

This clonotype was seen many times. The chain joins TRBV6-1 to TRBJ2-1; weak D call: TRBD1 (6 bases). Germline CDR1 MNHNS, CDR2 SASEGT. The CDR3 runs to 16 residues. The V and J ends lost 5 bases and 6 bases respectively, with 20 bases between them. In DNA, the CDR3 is TGTGCCAGCAGTTACTCTTCAGGGGTGCGTACCAATGAGCAGTTCTTC. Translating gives CASSYSSGVRTNEQFF.

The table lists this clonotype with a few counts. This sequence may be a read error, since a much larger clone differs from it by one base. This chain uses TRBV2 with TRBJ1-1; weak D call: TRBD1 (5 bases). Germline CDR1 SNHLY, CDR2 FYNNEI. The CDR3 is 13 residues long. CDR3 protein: CAGSPDRNTEAFF. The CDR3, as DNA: TGTGCCGGCAGTCCCGACAGAAACACTGAAGCTTTCTTT.

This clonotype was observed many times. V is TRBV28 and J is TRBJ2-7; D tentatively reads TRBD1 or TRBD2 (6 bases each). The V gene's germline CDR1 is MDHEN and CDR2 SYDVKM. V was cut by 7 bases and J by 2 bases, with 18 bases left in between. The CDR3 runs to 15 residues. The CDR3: CASKREAGAAYEQYF. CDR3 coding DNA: TGTGCCAGCAAAAGGGAGGCAGGGGCGGCCTACGAGCAGTACTTC.

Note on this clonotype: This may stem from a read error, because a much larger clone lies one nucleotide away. The CDR3: CAGSFRTGAYEQYF. The CDR3 DNA reads as TGTGCCGGCAGTTTTAGGACAGGGGCCTACGAGCAGTACTTC. This rearrangement joins TRBV12-3 or TRBV12-4 to TRBJ2-7, with TRBD1 matching 9 bases. The CDR3 is 14 residues long.

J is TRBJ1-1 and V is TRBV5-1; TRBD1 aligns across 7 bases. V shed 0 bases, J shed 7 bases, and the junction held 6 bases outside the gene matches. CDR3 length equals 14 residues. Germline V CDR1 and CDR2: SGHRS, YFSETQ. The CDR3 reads CASSLAQGGGEAFF. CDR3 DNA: TGCGCCAGCAGCTTGGCCCAGGGGGGTGGTGAAGCTTTCTTT.

Written as DNA, the CDR3 is TGTGCCAGCACCGGGACTAGCGGGAGTAGTGAGCAGTTCTTC. Translating gives CASTGTSGSSEQFF. This chain links TRBV3-1 with TRBJ2-1; 14 bases align to TRBD2. Unmatched junction bases numbered 5, after V lost 7 bases and J lost 9 bases. The CDR3 has 14 residues. Germline V gene lookup returns CDR1 LGHDT and CDR2 YNNKEL (reference sequence).

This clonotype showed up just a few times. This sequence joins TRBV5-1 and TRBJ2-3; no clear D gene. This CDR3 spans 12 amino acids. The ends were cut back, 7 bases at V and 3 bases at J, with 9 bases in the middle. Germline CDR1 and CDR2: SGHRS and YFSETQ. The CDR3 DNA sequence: TGCGCCAGCGGGGATCTGACAGATACGCAGTATTTT. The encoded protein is CASGDLTDTQYF.

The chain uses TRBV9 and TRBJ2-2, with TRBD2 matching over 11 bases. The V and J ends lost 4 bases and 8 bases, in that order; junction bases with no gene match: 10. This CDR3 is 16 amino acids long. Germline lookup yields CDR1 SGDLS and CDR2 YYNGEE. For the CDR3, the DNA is TGTGCCAGCAGCCCGCGGGTAGCGGGAGGGACGGGGGAGCTGTTTTTT. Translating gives CASSPRVAGGTGELFF.

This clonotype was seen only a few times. The CDR3 region is CASSYAGQGYEQYF. The CDR3 DNA is TGTGCCAGCAGTTACGCGGGACAGGGCTACGAGCAGTACTTC. This rearrangement joins TRBV6-1 to TRBJ2-7; 9 bases agree with TRBD1. The V and J ends lost 5 bases and 3 bases, in that order; junction bases with no gene match: 5. Per the germline V gene, CDR1 is MNHNS and CDR2 is SASEGT. The CDR3 extends over 14 amino acids.

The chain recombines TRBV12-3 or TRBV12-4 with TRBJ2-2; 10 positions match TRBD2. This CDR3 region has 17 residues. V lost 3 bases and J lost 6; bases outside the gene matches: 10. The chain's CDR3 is CASSFGAGGPSAGELFF. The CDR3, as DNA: TGTGCCAGCAGTTTTGGAGCGGGAGGGCCGTCCGCCGGGGAGCTGTTTTTT.

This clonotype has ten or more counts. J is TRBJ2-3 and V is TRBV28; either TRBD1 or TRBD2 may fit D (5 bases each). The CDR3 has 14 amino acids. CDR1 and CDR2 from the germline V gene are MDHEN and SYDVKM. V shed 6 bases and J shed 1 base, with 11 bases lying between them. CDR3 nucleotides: TGTGCCAGCAGCTTGAGGGGAGGCACAGATACGCAGTATTTT. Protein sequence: CASSLRGGTDTQYF. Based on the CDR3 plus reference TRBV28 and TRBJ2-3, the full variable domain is DVKVTQSSRYLVKRTGEKVFLECVQDMDHENMFWYRQDPGLGLRLIYFSYDVKMKEKGDIPEGYSVSREKKERFSLILESASTNQTSMYLCASSLRGGTDTQYFGPGTRLTVL.

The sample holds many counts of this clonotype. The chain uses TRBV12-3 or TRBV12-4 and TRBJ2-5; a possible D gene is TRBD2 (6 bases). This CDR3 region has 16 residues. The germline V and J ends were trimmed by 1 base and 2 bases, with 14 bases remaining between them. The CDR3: CASSLGLSSEQETQYF. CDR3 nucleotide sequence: TGTGCCAGCAGTTTAGGGCTGTCTAGCGAACAAGAGACCCAGTACTTC.

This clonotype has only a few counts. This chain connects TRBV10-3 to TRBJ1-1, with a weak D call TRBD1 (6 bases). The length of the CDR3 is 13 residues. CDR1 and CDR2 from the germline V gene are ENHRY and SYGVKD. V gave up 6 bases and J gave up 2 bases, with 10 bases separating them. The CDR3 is CAISRDTNTEAFF. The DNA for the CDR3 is TGTGCCATCAGCCGGGACACCAACACTGAAGCTTTCTTT.

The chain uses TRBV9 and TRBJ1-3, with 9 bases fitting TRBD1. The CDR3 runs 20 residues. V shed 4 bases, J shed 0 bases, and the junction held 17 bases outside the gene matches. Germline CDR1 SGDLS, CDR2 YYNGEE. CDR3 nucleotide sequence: TGTGCCAGCAGCCGGGACAGGGCGGTGCTGAGTGCTGACTCTGGAAACACCATATATTTT. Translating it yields CASSRDRAVLSADSGNTIYF. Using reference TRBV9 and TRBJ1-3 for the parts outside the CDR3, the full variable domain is DSGVTQTPKHLITATGQRVTLRCSPRSGDLSVYWYQQSLDQGLQFLIQYYNGEERAKGNILERFSAQQFPDLHSELNLSSLELGDSALYFCASSRDRAVLSADSGNTIYFGEGSWLTVV.

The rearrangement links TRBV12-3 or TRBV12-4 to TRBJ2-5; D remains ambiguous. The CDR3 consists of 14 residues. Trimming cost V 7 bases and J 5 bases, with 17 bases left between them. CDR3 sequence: CASTPPPPYETQYF. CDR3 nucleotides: TGTGCCAGCACCCCACCTCCTCCCTACGAGACCCAGTACTTC.

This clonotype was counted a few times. As DNA, the CDR3 is TGTGCCATCAGCTTCGGCCCGGGACAGGGCAATCAGCCCCAGCATTTT. As protein: CAISFGPGQGNQPQHF. V gene TRBV10-3 combines with J gene TRBJ1-5, with 8 bases fitting TRBD1. CDR3 size: 16 residues. Germline values: CDR1 ENHRY, CDR2 SYGVKD. V was pared by 6 bases and J by 2 bases, with 9 bases of the junction left unmatched.

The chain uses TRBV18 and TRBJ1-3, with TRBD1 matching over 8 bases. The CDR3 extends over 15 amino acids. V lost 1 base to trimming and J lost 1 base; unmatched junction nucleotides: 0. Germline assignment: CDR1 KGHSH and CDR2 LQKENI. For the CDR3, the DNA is TGTGCCAGCTCACCACGACAGGGGTCTGGAAACACCATATATTTT. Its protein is CASSPRQGSGNTIYF.

The CDR3 spells CSASATSGGLTDTQYF. CDR3 sequence (DNA): TGCAGTGCTAGCGCAACTAGCGGGGGTTTAACAGATACGCAGTATTTT. V usage is TRBV20-1 and J usage is TRBJ2-3; TRBD2 agrees at 11 bases. The J segment lost 3 bases and the V segment lost 3 bases, leaving 8 bases of the junction unmatched. The CDR3 length is 16 residues. Germline CDR1 DFQATT, CDR2 SNEGSKA (reference sequence).

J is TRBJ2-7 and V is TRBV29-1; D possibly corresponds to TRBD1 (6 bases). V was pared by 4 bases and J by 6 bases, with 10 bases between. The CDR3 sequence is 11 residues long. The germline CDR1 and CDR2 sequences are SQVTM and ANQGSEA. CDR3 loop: CSVAGVAEQYF. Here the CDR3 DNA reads TGCAGCGTTGCAGGGGTGGCCGAGCAGTACTTC.

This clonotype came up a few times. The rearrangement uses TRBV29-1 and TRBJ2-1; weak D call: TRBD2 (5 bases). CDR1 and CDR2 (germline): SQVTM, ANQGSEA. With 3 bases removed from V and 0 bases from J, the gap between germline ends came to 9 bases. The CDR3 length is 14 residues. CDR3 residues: CSVDFSVSYNEQFF. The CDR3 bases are TGCAGCGTTGACTTTAGCGTCTCCTACAATGAGCAGTTCTTC.

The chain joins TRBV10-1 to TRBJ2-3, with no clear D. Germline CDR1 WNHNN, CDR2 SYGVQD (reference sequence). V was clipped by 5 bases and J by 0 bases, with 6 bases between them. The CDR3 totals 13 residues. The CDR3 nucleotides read TGCGCCAGCAGTCGGCGGAGCACAGATACGCAGTATTTT. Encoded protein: CASSRRSTDTQYF.

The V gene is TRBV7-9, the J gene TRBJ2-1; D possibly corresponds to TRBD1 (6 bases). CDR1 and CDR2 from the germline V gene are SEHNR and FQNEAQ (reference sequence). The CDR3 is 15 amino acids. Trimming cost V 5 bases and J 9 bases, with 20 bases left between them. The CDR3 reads CASSPSPGQLFEQFF. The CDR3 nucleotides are TGTGCCAGCAGCCCCTCCCCCGGACAGCTTTTTGAGCAGTTCTTC.

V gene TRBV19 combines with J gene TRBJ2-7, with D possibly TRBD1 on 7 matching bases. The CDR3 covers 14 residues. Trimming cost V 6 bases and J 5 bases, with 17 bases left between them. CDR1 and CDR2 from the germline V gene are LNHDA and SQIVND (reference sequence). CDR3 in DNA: TGTGCCAGTAGCAAGAATTCCAGGGGGGACGAGCAGTACTTC. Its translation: CASSKNSRGDEQYF. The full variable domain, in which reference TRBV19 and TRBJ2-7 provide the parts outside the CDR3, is DGGITQSPKYLFRKEGQNVTLSCEQNLNHDAMYWYRQDPGQGLRLIYYSQIVNDFQKGDIAEGYSVSREKKESFPLTVTSAQKNPTAFYLCASSKNSRGDEQYFGPGTRLTVT.

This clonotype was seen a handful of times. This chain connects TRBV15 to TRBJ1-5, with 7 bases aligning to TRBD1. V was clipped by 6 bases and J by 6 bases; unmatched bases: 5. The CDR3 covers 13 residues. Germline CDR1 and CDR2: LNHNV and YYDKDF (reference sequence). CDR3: CATSQGVIQPQHF. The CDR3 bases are TGTGCCACCAGTCAGGGGGTGATTCAGCCCCAGCATTTT. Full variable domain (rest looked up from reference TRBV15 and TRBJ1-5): DAMVIQNPRYQVTQFGKPVTLSCSQTLNHNVMYWYQQKSSQAPKLLFHYYDKDFNNEADTPDNFQSRRPNTSFCFLDIRSPGLGDTAMYLCATSQGVIQPQHFGDGTRLSIL.

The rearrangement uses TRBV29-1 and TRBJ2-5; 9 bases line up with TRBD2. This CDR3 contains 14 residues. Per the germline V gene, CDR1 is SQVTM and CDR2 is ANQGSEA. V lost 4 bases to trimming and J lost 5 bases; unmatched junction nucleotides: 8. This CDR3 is CSVGPGLAGETQYF. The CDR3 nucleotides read TGCAGCGTTGGCCCGGGACTAGCAGGGGAGACCCAGTACTTC.

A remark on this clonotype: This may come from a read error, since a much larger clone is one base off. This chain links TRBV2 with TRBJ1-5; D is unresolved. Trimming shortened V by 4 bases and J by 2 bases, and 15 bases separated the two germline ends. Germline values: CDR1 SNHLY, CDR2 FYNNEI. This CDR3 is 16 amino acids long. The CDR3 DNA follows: TGTGCCAGCAGTGCCCCCCAACCGGGCGGCAATCAGCCCCAGCATTTT. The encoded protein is CASSAPQPGGNQPQHF.

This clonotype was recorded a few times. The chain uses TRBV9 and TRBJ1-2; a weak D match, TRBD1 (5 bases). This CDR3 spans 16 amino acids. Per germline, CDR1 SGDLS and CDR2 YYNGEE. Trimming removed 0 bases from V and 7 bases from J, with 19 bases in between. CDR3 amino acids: CASSVGSGGAGGGYTF. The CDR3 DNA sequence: TGTGCCAGCAGCGTAGGGAGTGGAGGGGCTGGTGGTGGCTACACCTTC.

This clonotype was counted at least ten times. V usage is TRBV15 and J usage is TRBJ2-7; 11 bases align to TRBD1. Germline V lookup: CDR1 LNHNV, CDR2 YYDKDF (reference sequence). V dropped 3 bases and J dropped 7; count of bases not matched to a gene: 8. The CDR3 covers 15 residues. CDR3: CATSRDRDRGGEQYF. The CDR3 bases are TGTGCCACCAGCAGGGACCGGGACAGGGGGGGAGAGCAGTACTTC.

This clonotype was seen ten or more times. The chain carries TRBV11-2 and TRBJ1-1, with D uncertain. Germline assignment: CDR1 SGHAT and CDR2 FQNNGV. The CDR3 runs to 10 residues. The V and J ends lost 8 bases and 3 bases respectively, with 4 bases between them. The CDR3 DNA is TGTGCCAGCGGACACACTGAAGCTTTCTTT. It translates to CASGHTEAFF.

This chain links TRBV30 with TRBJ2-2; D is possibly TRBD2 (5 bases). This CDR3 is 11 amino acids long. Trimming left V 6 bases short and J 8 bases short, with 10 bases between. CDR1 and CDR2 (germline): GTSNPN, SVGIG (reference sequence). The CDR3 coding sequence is TGTGCCTGCAATACGGGAGGGGAGCTGTTTTTT. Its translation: CACNTGGELFF.

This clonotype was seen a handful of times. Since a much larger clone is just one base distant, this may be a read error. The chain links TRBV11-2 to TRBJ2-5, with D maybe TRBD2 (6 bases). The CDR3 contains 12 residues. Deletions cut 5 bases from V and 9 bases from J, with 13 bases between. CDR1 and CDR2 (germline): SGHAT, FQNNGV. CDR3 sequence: CASSIGWEAQYF. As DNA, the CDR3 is TGTGCCAGCAGCATCGGATGGGAGGCCCAGTACTTC.